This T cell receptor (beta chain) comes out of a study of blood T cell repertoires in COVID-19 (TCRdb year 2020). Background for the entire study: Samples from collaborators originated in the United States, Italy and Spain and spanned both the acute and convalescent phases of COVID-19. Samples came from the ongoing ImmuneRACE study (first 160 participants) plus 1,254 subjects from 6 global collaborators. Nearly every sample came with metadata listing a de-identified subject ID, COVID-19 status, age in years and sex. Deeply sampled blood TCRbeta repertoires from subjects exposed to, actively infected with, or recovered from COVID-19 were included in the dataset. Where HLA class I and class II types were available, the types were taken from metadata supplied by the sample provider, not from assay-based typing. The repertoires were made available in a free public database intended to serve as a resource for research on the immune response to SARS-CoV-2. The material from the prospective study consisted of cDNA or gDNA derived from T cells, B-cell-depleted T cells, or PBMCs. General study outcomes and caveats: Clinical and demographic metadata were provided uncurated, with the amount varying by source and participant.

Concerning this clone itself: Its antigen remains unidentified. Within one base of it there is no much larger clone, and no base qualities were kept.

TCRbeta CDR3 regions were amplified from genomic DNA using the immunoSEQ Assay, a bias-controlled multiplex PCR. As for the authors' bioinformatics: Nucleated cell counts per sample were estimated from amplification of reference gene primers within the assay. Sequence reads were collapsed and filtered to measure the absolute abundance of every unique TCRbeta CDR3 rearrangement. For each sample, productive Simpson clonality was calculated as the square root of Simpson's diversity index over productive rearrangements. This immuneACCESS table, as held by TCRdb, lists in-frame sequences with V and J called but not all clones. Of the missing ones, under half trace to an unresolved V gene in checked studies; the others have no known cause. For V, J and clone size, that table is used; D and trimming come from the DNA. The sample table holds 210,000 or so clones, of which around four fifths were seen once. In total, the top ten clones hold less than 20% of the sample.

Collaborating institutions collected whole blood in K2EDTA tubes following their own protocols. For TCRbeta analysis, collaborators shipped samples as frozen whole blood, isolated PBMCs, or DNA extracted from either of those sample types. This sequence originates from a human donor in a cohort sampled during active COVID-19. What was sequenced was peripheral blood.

The CDR3 has the sequence CASSPGGNSGNTIYF. The nucleotide sequence is given as TGTGCCAGCAGTCCGGGTGGAAACTCTGGAAACACCATATATTTT. The chain couples TRBV6-5 to TRBJ1-3, with the D segment identity uncertain. Trimming at the junction amounts to 5 bases on V and 0 bases on J, and the germline ends lie 11 bases apart. Counted from cysteine to phenylalanine, this CDR3 has 15 amino acids. Left in the record is the CDR3 DNA by itself, 45 bases read in frame from the first base. Sequences MNHEY (CDR1) and SVGAGI (CDR2) are obtained from the germline V gene.